The present TCR beta chain was sequenced within a study of neurological immune-mediated disorders. This clonotype was counted at least ten times. From the 5' RACE reads, TCRdb called clonotypes with MiXCR, one entry per CDR3 protein. The sample has approximately 82,000 distinct CDR3 sequences, about 14% seen once. Germline lookup yields CDR1 DFQATT and CDR2 SNEGSKA (reference sequence). CDR3 length: 12 amino acids. Trimming removed 3 bases at V and 5 bases at J, with 10 bases between. The unsorted libraries were made from 2 million PBMCs kept at -80 C. What was sequenced was PBMCs. The chain couples TRBV20-1 to TRBJ2-5, with TRBD2 as a possible D gene (6 bases). This sequence originates from a woman aged 45 to 65 in good health. The CDR3 bases are TGCAGTGCTAGGACTAGTTGGGAGACCCAGTACTTC. Protein sequence: CSARTSWETQYF.